Below are 10 T cell receptor beta chains sequenced from a single sample in a study of PD-1 blockade in classical Hodgkin lymphoma. Using immunoSEQ multiplex PCR, the repertoire was profiled, and TCRdb retains in-frame clones only, with some absent. The sample consists of about 15,000 clones, around 61% of them appearing once. With no exception, relapse followed autologous stem cell transplantation in all patients, and brentuximab vedotin exposure varied. This material consisted of peripheral blood mononuclear cells (PBMCs), taken at baseline. All receptors derive from a human donor with classical Hodgkin lymphoma.

Here the CDR3 reads CASSLVGRIETQYF. The DNA of the CDR3 is TGTGCCAGCAGTTTAGTGGGGAGGATAGAGACCCAGTACTTC. The chain links TRBV28 to TRBJ2-5; a possible D gene is TRBD2 (6 bases). Germline V gene sequence: CDR1 MDHEN, CDR2 SYDVKM. The CDR3 totals 14 residues. V lost 2 bases and J 4 bases, leaving 11 bases between the germline ends.

With respect to this clone: The sample carries other DNA sequences with the same CDR3. This chain uses TRBV11-2 with TRBJ2-1; 7 nucleotides match TRBD2. The CDR3 length is 13 residues. Losses at the gene ends were 5 bases for V and 6 bases for J; bases not matched to a gene: 4. Per the germline V gene, CDR1 is SGHAT and CDR2 is FQNNGV. This CDR3 reads CASSPGTTNEQFF. In nucleotides, the CDR3 is TGTGCCAGCAGCCCTGGGACTACCAATGAGCAGTTCTTC.

The rearrangement uses TRBV10-3 and TRBJ1-1; D gene ambiguous. CDR1 and CDR2 (germline): ENHRY, SYGVKD. The CDR3 consists of 14 residues. Trimming stripped 4 bases from V and 1 base from J, with 10 bases between. CDR3 region: CAISAGKQNTEAFF. Written as DNA, the CDR3 is TGTGCCATCAGTGCCGGGAAACAGAACACTGAAGCTTTCTTT.

The chain links TRBV10-3 to TRBJ2-3, with TRBD2 identical over 8 bases. Trimming took 0 bases from V and 0 from J; bases not matched to a gene: 5. From germline, CDR1 is ENHRY and CDR2 SYGVKD. CDR3 size: 17 residues. The CDR3 region is CAISESPSGSSTDTQYF. The DNA for the CDR3 is TGTGCCATCAGTGAGTCGCCTAGCGGGTCTAGCACAGATACGCAGTATTTT.

The gene calls are TRBV5-8 and TRBJ2-1; TRBD2 aligns across 7 bases. From germline, CDR1 is SGHTS and CDR2 YDEGEE. This CDR3 has 13 residues. Trimming at V came to 2 bases and at J to 6 bases, leaving 2 bases not matched to a gene. CDR3 in DNA: TGTGCCAGCAGCTTATGGACTAGCAATGAGCAGTTCTTC. Its translation: CASSLWTSNEQFF.

The chain joins TRBV6-5 to TRBJ2-7, with a weak D call TRBD2 (5 bases). Germline CDR1 MNHEY, CDR2 SVGAGI. V was cut by 6 bases and J by 3 bases, with 9 bases left in between. The CDR3 is made up of 12 amino acids. CDR3 nucleotides: TGTGCCAGCAGGGACTCAAGCTACGAGCAGTACTTC. Translation gives CASRDSSYEQYF.

This clone is labeled medium-sized. The J gene is TRBJ2-1, the V gene TRBV4-2, with 7 bases that match TRBD2. V shed 0 bases and J 4 bases; nucleotides not matched to a gene: 6. The CDR3 spans 16 residues. Germline V CDR1 and CDR2: LGHNA, YNFKEQ. This chain's CDR3 is CASSQDGLAVYNEQFF. CDR3 sequence (DNA): TGTGCCAGCAGCCAAGATGGCCTAGCGGTGTACAATGAGCAGTTCTTC.

The count of this clone is one. The gene calls are TRBV27 and TRBJ2-7, with D perhaps TRBD2 (6 bases). CDR1 is MNHEY and CDR2 is SMNVEV in the germline V gene (reference sequence). The CDR3 extends over 17 amino acids. Trimming pared 6 bases from V and 3 bases from J, leaving 24 bases between. CDR3 region: CASRRTGSGSGLYEQYF. Written as DNA, the CDR3 is TGTGCCAGCAGACGGACCGGAAGTGGTAGCGGACTCTACGAGCAGTACTTC.

The rearrangement links TRBV5-6 to TRBJ2-5; 15 nucleotides match TRBD2. Trimming took 3 bases from V and 4 from J; bases not matched to a gene: 7. Germline assignment: CDR1 SGHDT and CDR2 YYEEEE. This CDR3 is built from 17 residues. Written as DNA, the CDR3 is TGTGCCAGCAGCTACAGCGGGGGACTAGCGGGAGGAGAGACCCAGTACTTC. The encoded protein is CASSYSGGLAGGETQYF.

J is TRBJ2-7 and V is TRBV5-6; a weak D match, TRBD1 (6 bases). The CDR3 spans 13 residues. The germline V and J ends were trimmed by 0 bases and 3 bases, with 7 bases remaining between them. Germline V gene lookup returns CDR1 SGHDT and CDR2 YYEEEE. CDR3 nucleotides: TGTGCCAGCAGCTTGGGGACAGTCTACGAGCAGTACTTC. It yields the protein CASSLGTVYEQYF.